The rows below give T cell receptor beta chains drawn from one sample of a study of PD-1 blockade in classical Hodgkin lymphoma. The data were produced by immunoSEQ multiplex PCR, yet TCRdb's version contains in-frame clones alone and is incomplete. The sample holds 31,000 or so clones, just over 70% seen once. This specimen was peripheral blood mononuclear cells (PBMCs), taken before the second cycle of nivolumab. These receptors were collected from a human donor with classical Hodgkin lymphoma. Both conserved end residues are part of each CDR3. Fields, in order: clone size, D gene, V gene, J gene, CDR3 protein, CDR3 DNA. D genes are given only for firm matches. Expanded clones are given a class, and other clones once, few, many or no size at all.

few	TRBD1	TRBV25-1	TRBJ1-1	CASSEGDRVGNTEAFF	TGTGCCAGCAGTGAAGGGGACAGGGTTGGGAACACTGAAGCTTTCTTT
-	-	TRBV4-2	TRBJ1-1	CASSQADGATEAFF	TGTGCCAGCAGCCAAGCCGACGGGGCCACTGAAGCTTTCTTT
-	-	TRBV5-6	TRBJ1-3	CASSLGLSGNTIYF	TGTGCCAGCAGCTTGGGTCTCTCTGGAAACACCATATATTTT
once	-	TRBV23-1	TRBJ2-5	CARVRETQYF	TGCGCTAGAGTCCGAGAGACCCAGTACTTC
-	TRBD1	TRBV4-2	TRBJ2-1	CASTQGASSSVYNEQFF	TGTGCCAGCACCCAGGGGGCTTCGTCTAGCGTTTACAATGAGCAGTTCTTC
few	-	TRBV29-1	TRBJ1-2	CSVEDLGFDYGYTF	TGCAGCGTTGAAGATCTAGGGTTTGACTATGGCTACACCTTC
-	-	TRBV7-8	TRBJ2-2	CASSLGSPRGNTGELFF	TGTGCCAGCAGCTTAGGGTCGCCCAGGGGAAACACCGGGGAGCTGTTTTTT
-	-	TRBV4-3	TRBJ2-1	CASSQDWGFTASNYEQFF	TGCGCCAGCAGCCAAGATTGGGGGTTTACTGCCTCGAATTATGAGCAGTTCTTC
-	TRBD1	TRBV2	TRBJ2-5	CASKQGAPLETQYF	TGTGCCAGCAAACAGGGGGCGCCTTTGGAGACCCAGTACTTC
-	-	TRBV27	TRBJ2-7	CASSPNPSYEQYF	TGTGCCAGCAGTCCCAATCCCTCCTACGAGCAGTACTTC
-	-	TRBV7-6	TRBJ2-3	CASSQRGLRTDTQYF	TGTGCCAGCAGCCAACGAGGGCTCCGCACAGATACGCAGTATTTT
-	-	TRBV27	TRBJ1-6	CASSPSGSYNSPLHF	TGTGCCAGCAGTCCCTCGGGCTCCTATAATTCACCCCTCCACTTT
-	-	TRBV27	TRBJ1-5	CASSLSGGGQPQHF	TGTGCCAGCAGTTTATCAGGGGGAGGTCAGCCCCAGCATTTT
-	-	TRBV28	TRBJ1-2	CASSPSTSLYGYTF	TGTGCCAGCAGTCCCTCAACTTCCTTGTATGGCTACACCTTC
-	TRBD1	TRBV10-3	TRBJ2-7	CAITEGAGSDEQYF	TGTGCCATCACCGAGGGGGCAGGGAGCGACGAGCAGTACTTC
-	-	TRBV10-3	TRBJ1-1	CATEGLNTEAFF	TGTGCTACCGAGGGGTTGAACACTGAAGCTTTCTTT
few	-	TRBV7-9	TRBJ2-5	CASSLALLGTLQTQYF	TGTGCCAGCAGCTTAGCTCTGTTAGGAACTCTGCAGACCCAGTACTTC
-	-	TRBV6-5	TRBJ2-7	CASRFSAGESYEQYF	TGTGCCAGCAGATTCTCGGCAGGGGAGTCGTACGAGCAGTACTTC
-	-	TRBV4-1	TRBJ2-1	CASSQAWGSYNEQFF	TGCGCCAGCAGCCAAGCCTGGGGATCCTACAATGAGCAGTTCTTC
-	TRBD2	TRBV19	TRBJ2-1	CASSIVGGSRAGAYNEQFF	TGTGCCAGTAGTATTGTTGGGGGAAGTCGAGCGGGAGCCTACAATGAGCAGTTCTTC
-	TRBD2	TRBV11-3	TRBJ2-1	CASSLYRTSGSYNEQFF	TGTGCCAGCAGCCTCTACCGGACTAGCGGCTCCTACAATGAGCAGTTCTTC
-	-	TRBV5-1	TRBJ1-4	CASSLVAGYEKLFF	TGCGCCAGCAGCTTGGTGGCAGGGTATGAAAAACTGTTTTTT
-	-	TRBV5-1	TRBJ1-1	CASSLEGNTEAFF	TGCGCCAGCAGCTTGGAGGGAAACACTGAAGCTTTCTTT
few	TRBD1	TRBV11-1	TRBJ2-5	CASSFNGQGSGQETQYF	TGTGCCAGCAGCTTTAACGGACAGGGGAGTGGTCAAGAGACCCAGTACTTC
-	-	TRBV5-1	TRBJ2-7	CASSLENRDDEQYF	TGCGCCAGCAGCTTGGAGAACAGGGACGACGAGCAGTACTTC
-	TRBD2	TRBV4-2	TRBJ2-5	CASSQELAGEFQETQYF	TGTGCCAGCAGCCAAGAACTAGCGGGGGAGTTCCAAGAGACCCAGTACTTC
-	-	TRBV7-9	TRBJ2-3	CASSPRGRASTDTQYF	TGTGCCAGCAGCCCCAGGGGCAGGGCTAGCACAGATACGCAGTATTTT
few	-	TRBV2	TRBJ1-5	CASNGALGPQHF	TGTGCCAGCAATGGGGCCCTAGGGCCCCAGCATTTT
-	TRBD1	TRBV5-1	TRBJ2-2	CASSFSDRQGRELFF	TGCGCCAGCAGCTTTAGCGACAGACAGGGGCGAGAGCTGTTTTTT
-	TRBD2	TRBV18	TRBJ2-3	CASSMQAGALDTQYF	TGTGCCAGCTCAATGCAAGCGGGGGCCCTGGATACGCAGTATTTT
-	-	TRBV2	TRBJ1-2	CASSATDRNGYTF	TGTGCCAGCAGCGCTACTGACAGGAATGGCTACACCTTC
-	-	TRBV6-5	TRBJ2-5	CASSYSLGRIGTQYF	TGTGCCAGCAGTTACTCGCTGGGTAGGATCGGGACCCAGTACTTC
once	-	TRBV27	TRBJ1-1	CASSLLIDTEAFF	TGTGCCAGCAGTCTCCTTATCGACACTGAAGCTTTCTTT
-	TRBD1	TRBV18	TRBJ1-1	CASSPRGQGAGGTEAFF	TGTGCCAGCTCACCACGTGGACAGGGGGCGGGTGGCACTGAAGCTTTCTTT
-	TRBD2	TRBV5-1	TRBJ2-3	CASSLDAVAGGPDTQYF	TGCGCCAGCAGCTTGGATGCCGTAGCGGGGGGGCCAGATACGCAGTATTTT
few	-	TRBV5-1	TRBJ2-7	CASSSQGGGDGEQYF	TGCGCCAGCAGCTCACAGGGAGGCGGGGACGGCGAGCAGTACTTC
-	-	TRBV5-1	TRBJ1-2	CASSSQVGVSYGYTF	TGCGCCAGCAGCTCGCAGGTCGGGGTTAGCTATGGCTACACCTTC
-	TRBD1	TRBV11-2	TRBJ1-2	CASSPDGQGVLHGYTF	TGTGCCAGCAGCCCAGACGGACAGGGGGTTCTCCATGGCTACACCTTC
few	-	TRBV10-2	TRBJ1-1	CASSAGATVEAFF	TGCGCCAGCAGCGCGGGGGCCACTGTTGAAGCTTTCTTT
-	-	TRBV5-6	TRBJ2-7	CASSLQPGRRESYEQYF	TGTGCCAGCAGCTTGCAACCGGGACGACGTGAATCCTACGAGCAGTACTTC
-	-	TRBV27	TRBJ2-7	CASSSPDKGSYEQYF	TGTGCCAGCAGTTCCCCGGACAAGGGATCCTACGAGCAGTACTTC
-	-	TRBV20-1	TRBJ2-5	CSARKEETQYF	TGCAGTGCTAGAAAGGAAGAGACCCAGTACTTC
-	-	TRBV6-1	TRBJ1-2	CASRWDGSNYGYTF	TGTGCCAGCAGATGGGACGGATCTAACTATGGCTACACCTTC
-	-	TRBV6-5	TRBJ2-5	CASSWGPTSETQYF	TGTGCCAGCAGCTGGGGACCGACCTCAGAGACCCAGTACTTC
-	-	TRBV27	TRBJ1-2	CASSSGNDRYGYTF	TGTGCCAGCAGTTCTGGAAACGACAGATATGGCTACACCTTC
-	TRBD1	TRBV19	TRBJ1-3	CASSRDSSGNTIYF	TGTGCCAGTAGTCGGGACAGCTCTGGAAACACCATATATTTT